These T cell receptor beta chains were read from a single sample in a study of glioma-infiltrating T cells. MiXCR was run by TCRdb on the multiplex PCR reads, yielding one entry per CDR3 protein. The data show 400,000 or so distinct CDR3 sequences, roughly two fifths seen once. Material: glioma tissue, nonneoplastic brain tissue, or PBMCs (not recorded which). Receptors were obtained from a human donor with low-grade glioma or glioblastoma, undergoing nonglioma brain surgery, or in good health (not recorded which). CDR3s leave out the opening cysteine and the closing phenylalanine or tryptophan. D genes are given only for firm matches.

J gene,D gene,V gene,CDR3 protein
TRBJ2-1,TRBD2,TRBV6-5,ASIKAGTSGRRSNEQF
TRBJ2-1,NA,TRBV11-3,ASSLARLQEQF
TRBJ2-1,TRBD2,TRBV5-4,ASSAGTSPRNKQF
TRBJ2-3,NA,TRBV20-1,SAYNGGDGTDTQY
TRBJ1-2,NA,TRBV27,ASSLEPGHYGYT
TRBJ2-2,NA,TRBV12-5,ASGMAGHTGELF
TRBJ2-7,TRBD1,TRBV12-3/TRBV12-4,ASSSNDRAKHY
TRBJ2-5,TRBD2,TRBV6-2/TRBV6-3,ASSGTSGQETQY
TRBJ2-7,TRBD2,TRBV6-1,ASQLAGGSYEQY
TRBJ1-1,NA,TRBV18,AGSLAGGVYTEAF
TRBJ2-7,NA,TRBV3-1,ASSLADSTYEQY
TRBJ1-6,NA,TRBV19,ASSDFPDSPLH
TRBJ2-2,NA,TRBV2,AGFSADAGTGELF
TRBJ1-2,NA,TRBV28,ASRHTEAANYGYT
TRBJ1-1,NA,TRBV7-9,ASSFEQGSAF
TRBJ2-7,TRBD2,TRBV25-1,ASRLAGEREQY
TRBJ2-1,TRBD1,TRBV15,ATSRVTGGGDKQF
TRBJ2-3,TRBD2,TRBV15,ATSRGTSELTDTQY
TRBJ2-2,TRBD2,TRBV20-1,SLRLAGGTGELF
TRBJ1-1,NA,TRBV28,ASSSPGGNTEAF
TRBJ2-5,TRBD2,TRBV7-7,ASSLYGGIEETQY
TRBJ2-1,TRBD2,TRBV2,ASSEISSGSPSSYNEQF
TRBJ2-3,NA,TRBV28,ASVPRGGGSTDTQY
TRBJ2-5,NA,TRBV11-2,ASSLVTVIQETQY
TRBJ2-5,TRBD2,TRBV20-1,SARTSGQETQY
TRBJ2-3,TRBD1,TRBV2,ASSRDRVEDTQY
TRBJ2-3,TRBD2,TRBV6-2/TRBV6-3,ASSPGLAGDTQY
TRBJ2-1,NA,TRBV20-1,SASSPLDSDNEQF
TRBJ1-5,NA,TRBV7-9,ASSRAEGNQPQH
TRBJ2-3,NA,TRBV20-1,SAIVGGGSTDTQY
TRBJ2-7,TRBD1,TRBV7-9,ASSSDRGNTYEQY
TRBJ2-2,NA,TRBV15,ATSITSPYSGELF
TRBJ2-1,NA,TRBV28,ASSLYRFSNEQF
TRBJ2-4,TRBD2,TRBV6-5,ASSRVLTSGGVAKNIQY
TRBJ1-3,TRBD1,TRBV4-3,ASSLVGQGGNTIY
TRBJ2-3,NA,TRBV18,ASLPTGGADTQY
TRBJ2-3,NA,TRBV6-9,ASSYPRVSGITDTQY
TRBJ2-1,TRBD2,TRBV7-3,ASSLVGEGYNEQF
TRBJ2-5,NA,TRBV4-3,ASSQVATYQETQY
TRBJ2-7,TRBD2,TRBV6-1,ASSILAGGPKYEQY
TRBJ1-2,TRBD1,TRBV27,ASSFDRGDGYT
TRBJ1-3,NA,TRBV6-2/TRBV6-3,ASRLDRMSSGNTIY
TRBJ2-7,NA,TRBV7-9,ASSPVAGQYEQY
TRBJ2-7,NA,TRBV7-9,ASNEQY
TRBJ1-5,NA,TRBV12-3/TRBV12-4,ASSFPRLSNQPQH
TRBJ1-2,TRBD1,TRBV11-2,ASRPTRQGRYGYT
TRBJ2-7,NA,TRBV20-1,SAKGRLSYEQY
NA,NA,TRBV6-2/TRBV6-3,ASSYRFLGGRYGYT
TRBJ2-7,NA,TRBV4-2,ASSYEQLYEQY
TRBJ2-3,NA,TRBV13,ASATLSLTDTQY
TRBJ2-7,NA,TRBV6-5,VSSYRPEVGAYEQY
TRBJ2-7,NA,TRBV15,ATSTGARTPYEQY
TRBJ2-6,NA,TRBV6-1,ASGTEGPGANVLT